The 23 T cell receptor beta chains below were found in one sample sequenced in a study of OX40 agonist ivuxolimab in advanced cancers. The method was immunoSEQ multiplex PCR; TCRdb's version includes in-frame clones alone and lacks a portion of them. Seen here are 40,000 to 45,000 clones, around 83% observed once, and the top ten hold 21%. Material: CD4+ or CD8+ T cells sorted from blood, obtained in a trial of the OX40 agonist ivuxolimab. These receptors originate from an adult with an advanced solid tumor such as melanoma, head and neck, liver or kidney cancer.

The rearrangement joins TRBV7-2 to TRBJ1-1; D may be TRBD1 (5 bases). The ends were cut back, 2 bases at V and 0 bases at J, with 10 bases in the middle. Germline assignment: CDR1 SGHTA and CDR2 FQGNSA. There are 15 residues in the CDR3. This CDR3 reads CASSLYGGMNTEAFF. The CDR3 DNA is TGTGCCAGCAGCTTATATGGGGGAATGAACACTGAAGCTTTCTTT. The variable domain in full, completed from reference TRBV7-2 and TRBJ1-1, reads GAGVSQSPSNKVTEKGKDVELRCDPISGHTALYWYRQSLGQGLEFLIYFQGNSAPDKSGLPSDRFSAERTGGSVSTLTIQRTQQEDSAVYLCASSLYGGMNTEAFFGQGTRLTVV.

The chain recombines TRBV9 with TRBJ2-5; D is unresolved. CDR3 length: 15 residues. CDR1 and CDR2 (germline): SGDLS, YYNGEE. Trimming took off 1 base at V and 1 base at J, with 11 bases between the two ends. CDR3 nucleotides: TGTGCCAGCAGCGTACTATTCGGCAGCCAAGAGACCCAGTACTTC. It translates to CASSVLFGSQETQYF.

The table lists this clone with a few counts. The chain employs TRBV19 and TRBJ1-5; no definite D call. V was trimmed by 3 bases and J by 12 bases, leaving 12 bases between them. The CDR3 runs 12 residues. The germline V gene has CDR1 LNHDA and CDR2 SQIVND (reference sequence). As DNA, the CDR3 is TGTGCCAGTAGTATGGTCGCGGGATACCAGCATTTT. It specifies CASSMVAGYQHF.

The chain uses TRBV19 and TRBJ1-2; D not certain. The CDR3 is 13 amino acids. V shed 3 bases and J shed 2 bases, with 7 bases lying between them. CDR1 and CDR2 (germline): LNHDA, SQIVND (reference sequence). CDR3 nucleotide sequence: TGTGCCAGTAGTATGAGCCTAAACTATGGCTACACCTTC. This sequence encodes CASSMSLNYGYTF.

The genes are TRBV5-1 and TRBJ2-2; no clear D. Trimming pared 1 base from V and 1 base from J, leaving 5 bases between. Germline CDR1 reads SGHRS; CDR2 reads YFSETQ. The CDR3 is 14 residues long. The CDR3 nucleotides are TGCGCCAGCAGCTTGTGGGGGAACACCGGGGAGCTGTTTTTT. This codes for CASSLWGNTGELFF.

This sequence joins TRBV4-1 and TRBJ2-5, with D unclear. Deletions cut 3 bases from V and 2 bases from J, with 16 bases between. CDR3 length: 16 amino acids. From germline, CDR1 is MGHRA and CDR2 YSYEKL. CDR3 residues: CASSQPQLIEQETQYF. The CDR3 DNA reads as TGCGCCAGCAGCCAGCCCCAGCTAATTGAACAAGAGACCCAGTACTTC.

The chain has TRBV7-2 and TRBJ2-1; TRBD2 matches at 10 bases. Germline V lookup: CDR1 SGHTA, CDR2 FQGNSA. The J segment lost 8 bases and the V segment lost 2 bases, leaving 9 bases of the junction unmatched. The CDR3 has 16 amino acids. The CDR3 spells CASSLIGAGGPDEQFF. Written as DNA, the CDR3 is TGTGCCAGCAGCTTAATAGGAGCGGGGGGGCCTGATGAGCAGTTCTTC.

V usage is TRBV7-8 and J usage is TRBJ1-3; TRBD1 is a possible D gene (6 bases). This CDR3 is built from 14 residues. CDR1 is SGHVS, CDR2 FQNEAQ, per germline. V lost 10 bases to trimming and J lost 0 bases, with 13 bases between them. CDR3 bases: TGTGCCACAAAGGACAGAGCCTCTGGAAACACCATATATTTT. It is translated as CATKDRASGNTIYF.

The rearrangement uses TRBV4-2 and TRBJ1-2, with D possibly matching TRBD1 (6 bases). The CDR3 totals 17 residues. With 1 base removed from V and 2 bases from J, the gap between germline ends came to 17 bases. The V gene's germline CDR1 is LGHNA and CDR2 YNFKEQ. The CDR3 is CASSQVPGGQGNYGYTF. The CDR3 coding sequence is TGTGCCAGCAGCCAAGTGCCTGGTGGGCAGGGGAACTATGGCTACACCTTC.

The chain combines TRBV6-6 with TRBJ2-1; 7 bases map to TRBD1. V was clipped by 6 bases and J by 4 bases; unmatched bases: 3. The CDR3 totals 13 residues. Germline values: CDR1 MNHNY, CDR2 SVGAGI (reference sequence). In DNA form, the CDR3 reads TGTGCCAGCAGGACAGGGAATTACAATGAGCAGTTCTTC. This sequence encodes CASRTGNYNEQFF.

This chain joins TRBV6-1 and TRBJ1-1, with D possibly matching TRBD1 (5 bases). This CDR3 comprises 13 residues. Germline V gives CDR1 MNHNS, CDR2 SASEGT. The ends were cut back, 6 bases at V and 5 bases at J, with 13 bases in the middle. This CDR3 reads CASSKGRGTEAFF. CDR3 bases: TGTGCCAGCAGCAAGGGGAGGGGAACTGAAGCTTTCTTT.

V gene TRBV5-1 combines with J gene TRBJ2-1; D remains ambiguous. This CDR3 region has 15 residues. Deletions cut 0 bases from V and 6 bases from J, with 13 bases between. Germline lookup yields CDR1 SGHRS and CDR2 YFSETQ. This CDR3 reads CASSLGGPASNEQFF. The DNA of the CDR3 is TGCGCCAGCAGCTTGGGTGGACCAGCCAGCAATGAGCAGTTCTTC.

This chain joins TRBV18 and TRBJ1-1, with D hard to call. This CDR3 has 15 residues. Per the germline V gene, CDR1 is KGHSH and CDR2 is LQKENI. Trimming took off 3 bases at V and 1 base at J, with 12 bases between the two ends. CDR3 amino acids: CASSPRRQENTEAFF. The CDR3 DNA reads TGTGCCAGCTCACCCAGACGGCAGGAGAACACTGAAGCTTTCTTT.

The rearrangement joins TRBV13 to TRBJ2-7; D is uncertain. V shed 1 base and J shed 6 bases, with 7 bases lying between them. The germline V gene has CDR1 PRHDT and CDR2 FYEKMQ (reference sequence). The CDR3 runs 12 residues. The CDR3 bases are TGTGCCAGCAGCTTAGAGCTTGGCGAGCAGTACTTC. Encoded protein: CASSLELGEQYF.

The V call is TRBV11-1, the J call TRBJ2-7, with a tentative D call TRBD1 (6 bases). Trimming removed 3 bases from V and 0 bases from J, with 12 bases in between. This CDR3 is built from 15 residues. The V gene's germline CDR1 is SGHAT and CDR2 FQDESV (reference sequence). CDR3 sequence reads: CASSFDQGFSYEQYF. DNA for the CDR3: TGTGCCAGCAGCTTTGATCAGGGGTTCTCCTACGAGCAGTACTTC. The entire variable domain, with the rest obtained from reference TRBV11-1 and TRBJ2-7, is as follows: EAEVAQSPRYKITEKSQAVAFWCDPISGHATLYWYRQILGQGPELLVQFQDESVVDDSQLPKDRFSAERLKGVDSTLKIQPAELGDSAMYLCASSFDQGFSYEQYFGPGTRLTVT.

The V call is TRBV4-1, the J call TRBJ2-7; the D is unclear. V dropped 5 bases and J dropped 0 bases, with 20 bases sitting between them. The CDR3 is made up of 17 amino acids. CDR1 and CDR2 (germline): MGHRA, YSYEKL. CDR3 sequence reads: CASSNYPGSPSSYEQYF. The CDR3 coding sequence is TGCGCCAGCAGCAACTACCCCGGTAGCCCAAGCTCCTACGAGCAGTACTTC.

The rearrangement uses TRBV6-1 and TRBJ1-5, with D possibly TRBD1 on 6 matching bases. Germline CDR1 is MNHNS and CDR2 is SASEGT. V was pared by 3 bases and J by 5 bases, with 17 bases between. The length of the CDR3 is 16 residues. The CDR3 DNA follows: TGTGCCAGCAGTGACAGTATCAGGGGAGTGGATCAGCCCCAGCATTTT. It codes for CASSDSIRGVDQPQHF.

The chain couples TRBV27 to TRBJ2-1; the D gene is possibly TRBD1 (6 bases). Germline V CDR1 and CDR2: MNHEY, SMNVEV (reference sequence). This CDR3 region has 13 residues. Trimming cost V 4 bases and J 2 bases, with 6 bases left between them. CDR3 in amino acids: CASSWGPYNEQFF. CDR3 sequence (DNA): TGTGCCAGCAGTTGGGGGCCCTACAATGAGCAGTTCTTC.

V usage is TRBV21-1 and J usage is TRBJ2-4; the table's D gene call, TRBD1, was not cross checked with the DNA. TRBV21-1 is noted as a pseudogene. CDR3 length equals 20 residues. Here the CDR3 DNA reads TGTGCCAGCAGCAAAAGAGGGAAGAGGGGACAGAGAAGAACCAAAAACATTCAGTACTTC. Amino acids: CASSKRGKRGQRRTKNIQYF.

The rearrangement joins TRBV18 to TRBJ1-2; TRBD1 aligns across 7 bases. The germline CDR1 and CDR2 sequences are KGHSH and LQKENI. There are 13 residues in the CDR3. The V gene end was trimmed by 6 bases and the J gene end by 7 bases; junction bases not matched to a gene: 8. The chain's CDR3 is CASSPQGEGGYTF. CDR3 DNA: TGTGCCAGCTCTCCTCAGGGGGAAGGTGGCTACACCTTC. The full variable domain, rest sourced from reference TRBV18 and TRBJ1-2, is NAGVMQNPRHLVRRRGQEARLRCSPMKGHSHVYWYRQLPEEGLKFMVYLQKENIIDESGMPKERFSAEFPKEGPSILRIQQVVRGDSAAYFCASSPQGEGGYTFGSGTRLTVV.

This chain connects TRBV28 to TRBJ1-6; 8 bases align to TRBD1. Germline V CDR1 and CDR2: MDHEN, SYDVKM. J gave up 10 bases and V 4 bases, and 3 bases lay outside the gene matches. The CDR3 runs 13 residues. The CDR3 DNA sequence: TGTGCCAGCAGTTCACAGGGGGAGTCACCCCTCCACTTT. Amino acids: CASSSQGESPLHF.

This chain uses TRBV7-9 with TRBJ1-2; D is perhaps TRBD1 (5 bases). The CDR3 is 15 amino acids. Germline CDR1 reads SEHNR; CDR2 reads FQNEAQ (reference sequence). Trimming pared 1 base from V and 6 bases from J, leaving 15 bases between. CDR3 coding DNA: TGTGCCAGCAGCTTAGGCGGCTATCTAGGGGATGGCTACACCTTC. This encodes CASSLGGYLGDGYTF.

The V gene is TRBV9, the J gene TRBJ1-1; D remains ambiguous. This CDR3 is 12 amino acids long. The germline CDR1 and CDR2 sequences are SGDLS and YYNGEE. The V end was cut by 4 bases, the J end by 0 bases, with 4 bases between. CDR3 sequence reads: CASSNMNTEAFF. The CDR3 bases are TGTGCCAGCAGCAACATGAACACTGAAGCTTTCTTT.